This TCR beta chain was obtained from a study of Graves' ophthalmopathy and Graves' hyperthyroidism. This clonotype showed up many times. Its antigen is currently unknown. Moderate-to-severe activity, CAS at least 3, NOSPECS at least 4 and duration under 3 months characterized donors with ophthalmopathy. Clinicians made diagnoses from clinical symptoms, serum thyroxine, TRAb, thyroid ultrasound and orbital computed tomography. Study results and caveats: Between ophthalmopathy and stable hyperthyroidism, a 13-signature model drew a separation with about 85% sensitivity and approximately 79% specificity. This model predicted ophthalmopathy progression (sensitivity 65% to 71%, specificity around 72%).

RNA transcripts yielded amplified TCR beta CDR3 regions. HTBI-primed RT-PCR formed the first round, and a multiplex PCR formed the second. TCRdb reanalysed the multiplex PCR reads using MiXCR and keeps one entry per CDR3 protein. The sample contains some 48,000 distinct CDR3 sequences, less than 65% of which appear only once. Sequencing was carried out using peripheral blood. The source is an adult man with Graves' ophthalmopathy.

DNA of the CDR3: TGTGCCAGCAGTTTACAAGTAGACTCTGGAAACACCATATATTTT. It specifies CASSLQVDSGNTIYF. This chain connects TRBV28 to TRBJ1-3; D is unresolved. CDR1 and CDR2 from the germline V gene are MDHEN and SYDVKM. Trimming shortened V by 2 bases and J by 0 bases, and 8 bases separated the two germline ends. This CDR3 is built from 15 residues.